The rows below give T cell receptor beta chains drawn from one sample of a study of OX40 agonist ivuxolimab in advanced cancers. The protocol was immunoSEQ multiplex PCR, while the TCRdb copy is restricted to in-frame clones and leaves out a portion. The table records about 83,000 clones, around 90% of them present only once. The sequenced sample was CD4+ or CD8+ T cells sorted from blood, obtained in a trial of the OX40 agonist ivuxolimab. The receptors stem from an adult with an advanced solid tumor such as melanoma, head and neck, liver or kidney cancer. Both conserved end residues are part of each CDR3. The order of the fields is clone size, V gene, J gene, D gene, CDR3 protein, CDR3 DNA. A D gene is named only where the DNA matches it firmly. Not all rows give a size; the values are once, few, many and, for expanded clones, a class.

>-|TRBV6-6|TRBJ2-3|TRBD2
CASSRLAGSTDTQYF
TGTGCCAGCAGCCGACTAGCGGGGTCCACAGATACGCAGTATTTT
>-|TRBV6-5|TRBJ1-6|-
CASSYSPEGTPLHF
TGTGCCAGCAGTTACTCCCCGGAGGGGACACCCCTCCACTTT
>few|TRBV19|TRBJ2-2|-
CASSIDRGAGELFF
TGTGCCAGTAGTATAGATCGGGGTGCCGGGGAGCTGTTTTTT
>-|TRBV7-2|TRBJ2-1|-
CASSLVTSYNEQFF
TGTGCCAGCAGCTTAGTCACCTCCTACAATGAGCAGTTCTTC
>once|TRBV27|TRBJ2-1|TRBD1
CASSLGQISYNEQFF
TGTGCCAGCAGTTTGGGACAGATTTCCTACAATGAGCAGTTCTTC
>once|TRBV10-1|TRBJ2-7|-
CASGGTSPYEQYF
TGCGCCAGCGGCGGGACATCCCCTTACGAGCAGTACTTC
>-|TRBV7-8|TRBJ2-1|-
CASSSSYHKGGHNEQFF
TGTGCCAGCAGCTCCTCCTACCACAAGGGGGGCCACAATGAGCAGTTCTTC
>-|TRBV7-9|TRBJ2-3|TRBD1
CASSFTGDTDTQYF
TGTGCCAGCAGCTTCACAGGGGACACAGATACGCAGTATTTT
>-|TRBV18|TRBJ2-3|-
CASSPLGGRFADTQYF
TGTGCCAGCTCACCATTGGGGGGTAGGTTCGCAGATACGCAGTATTTT
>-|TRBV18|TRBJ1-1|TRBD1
CASSPAGQGNTEAFF
TGTGCCAGCTCACCGGCGGGACAGGGGAACACTGAAGCTTTCTTT
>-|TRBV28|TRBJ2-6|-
CASSAGTPFGANVLTF
TGTGCCAGCAGTGCCGGGACCCCCTTTGGGGCCAACGTCCTGACTTTC
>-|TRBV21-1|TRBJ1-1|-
CASSKVPHRADTEAFF
TGTGCCAGCAGCAAAGTTCCGCACAGGGCAGACACTGAAGCTTTCTTT
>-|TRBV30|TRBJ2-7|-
CAWDIGGPLSEQYF
TGTGCCTGGGACATCGGGGGCCCACTCTCCGAGCAGTACTTC
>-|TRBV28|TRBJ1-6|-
CATLGASTGTGSPLHF
TGTGCCACCTTAGGGGCCTCTACCGGGACCGGTTCACCCCTCCACTTT
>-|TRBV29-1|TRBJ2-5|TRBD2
CSVVRTGAGGETQYF
TGCAGCGTTGTAAGGACGGGAGCGGGGGGAGAGACCCAGTACTTC
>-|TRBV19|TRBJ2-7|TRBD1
CASRRDSKLEYEQYF
TGTGCCAGTAGACGGGACAGTAAATTGGAGTACGAGCAGTACTTC
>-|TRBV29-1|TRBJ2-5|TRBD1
CSVETGGETQYF
TGCAGCGTTGAAACAGGGGGCGAGACCCAGTACTTC
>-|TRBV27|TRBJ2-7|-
CASSFPGTGEQYF
TGTGCCAGCAGTTTTCCAGGGACGGGGGAGCAGTACTTC
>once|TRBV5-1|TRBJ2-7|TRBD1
CASSLEGTGGDEQYF
TGCGCCAGCAGCTTGGAAGGGACAGGGGGCGACGAGCAGTACTTC
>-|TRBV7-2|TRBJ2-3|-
CASSLVGGSFTDTQYF
TGTGCCAGCAGCTTAGTGGGGGGTTCGTTCACAGATACGCAGTATTTT
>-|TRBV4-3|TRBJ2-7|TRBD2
CASSQDTHGAGGSYEQYF
TGCGCCAGCAGCCAAGATACCCATGGGGCGGGAGGCTCCTACGAGCAGTACTTC
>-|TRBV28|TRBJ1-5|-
CASTGTLSNQPQHF
TGTGCCAGCACAGGGACGTTGAGCAATCAGCCCCAGCATTTT
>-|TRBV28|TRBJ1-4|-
CASSLNGLGRPGEKLFF
TGTGCCAGCAGTTTAAATGGATTGGGTAGGCCCGGGGAAAAACTGTTTTTT
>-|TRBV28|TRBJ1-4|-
CASNNRALEKLFF
TGTGCCAGCAATAACAGGGCTTTAGAAAAACTGTTTTTT
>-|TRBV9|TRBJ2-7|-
CASSKGRGAYEQYF
TGTGCCAGCAGCAAGGGCAGGGGGGCCTACGAGCAGTACTTC
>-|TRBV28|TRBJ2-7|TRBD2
CASSSIGSGRFGQYF
TGTGCCAGCAGTTCCATTGGTAGCGGGAGATTCGGGCAGTACTTC
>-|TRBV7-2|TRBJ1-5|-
CASSDGSNQPQHF
TGTGCCAGCAGCGATGGTAGCAATCAGCCCCAGCATTTT
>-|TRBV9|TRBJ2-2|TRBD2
CASSVGTGRSTTGELFF
TGTGCCAGCAGCGTAGGAACCGGGAGGTCTACTACCGGGGAGCTGTTTTTT
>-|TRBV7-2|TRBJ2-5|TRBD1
CASSRQGGETQYF
TGTGCCAGCAGTCGACAGGGGGGAGAGACCCAGTACTTC
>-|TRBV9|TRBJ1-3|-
CASSALDSSGNTIYF
TGTGCCAGCAGCGCGCTGGACAGCTCTGGAAACACCATATATTTT
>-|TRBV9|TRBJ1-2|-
CASSPFSQNDGYTF
TGTGCCAGCAGCCCATTTTCTCAGAACGATGGCTACACCTTC
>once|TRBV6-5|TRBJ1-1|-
CASMGDAEAFF
TGTGCCAGCATGGGGGACGCTGAAGCTTTCTTT
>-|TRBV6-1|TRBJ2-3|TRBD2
CASSFTSGGTDTQYF
TGTGCCAGCAGTTTCACTAGCGGGGGCACAGATACGCAGTATTTT
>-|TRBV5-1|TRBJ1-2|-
CASSSGGGYDGYTF
TGCGCCAGCAGCTCAGGAGGAGGATACGATGGCTACACCTTC
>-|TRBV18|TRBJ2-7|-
CASSPPSPVGYEQYF
TGTGCCAGCTCACCACCTTCCCCAGTGGGTTACGAGCAGTACTTC
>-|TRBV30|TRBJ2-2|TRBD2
CARRTSGANTGELFF
TGTGCCCGAAGGACTAGCGGGGCTAACACCGGGGAGCTGTTTTTT
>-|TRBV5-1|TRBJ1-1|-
CASSLGDRGTEAFF
TGCGCCAGCAGCTTGGGGGACCGGGGCACTGAAGCTTTCTTT
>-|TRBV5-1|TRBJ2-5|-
CASSLGGRGETQYF
TGCGCCAGCAGCTTAGGGGGGCGCGGGGAGACCCAGTACTTC
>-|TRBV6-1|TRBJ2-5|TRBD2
CASSVVGLAVTRGTQYF
TGTGCCAGCAGTGTGGTCGGTCTAGCGGTCACCAGAGGGACCCAGTACTTC
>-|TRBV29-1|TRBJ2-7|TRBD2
CSVGLAREYEQYF
TGCAGCGTTGGACTAGCGCGTGAGTACGAGCAGTACTTC
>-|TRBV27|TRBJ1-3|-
CASSQDGHSGNTIYF
TGTGCCAGCAGCCAGGACGGTCACTCTGGAAACACCATATATTTT
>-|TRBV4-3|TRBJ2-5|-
CASSLGGRETQYF
TGCGCCAGCAGTCTGGGGGGCCGGGAGACCCAGTACTTC
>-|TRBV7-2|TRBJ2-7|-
CASSSGQPYEQYF
TGTGCCAGCAGCTCCGGACAGCCCTACGAGCAGTACTTC
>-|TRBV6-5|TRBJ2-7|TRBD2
CASSYSGGGYEQYF
TGTGCCAGCAGTTACTCGGGGGGGGGCTACGAGCAGTACTTC
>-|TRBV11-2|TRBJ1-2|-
CASSLDKREVYGYTF
TGTGCCAGCAGCTTAGATAAGAGGGAGGTGTATGGCTACACCTTC